The following is a T cell receptor (beta chain) sequence with its context. Trimming at V came to 0 bases and at J to 2 bases, leaving 1 base not matched to a gene. The germline V gene has CDR1 LGHNA and CDR2 YSLEER. The CDR3 runs to 16 residues. The entry originates in a study of blood T cell repertoires in COVID-19. Study context: The United States, Italy and Spain provided the acute and convalescent COVID-19 samples. In each case, the material was cDNA or gDNA derived from T cells, B-cell-depleted T cells, or PBMCs.

In the original workflow: Counts of nucleated cells, estimated from reference gene primer amplification, were obtained. Repertoires were generated with immunoSEQ multiplex PCR, while TCRdb's copy carries only in-frame clones and drops some. V, J and clone size reflect that table, while D and trimming were determined from the DNA. Among some 250,000 clones listed, approximately 86% were seen once. Source material: peripheral blood. This rearrangement joins TRBV4-3 to TRBJ2-1; 10 bases line up with TRBD2. The sequence was collected from a woman younger than 45 with acute or convalescent COVID-19. This chain's CDR3 is CASSQDSGRTYNEQFF. The CDR3 nucleotides read TGCGCCAGCAGCCAAGATAGCGGGAGGACCTACAATGAGCAGTTCTTC.